The rows below give T cell receptor beta chains drawn from one sample of a study of identical twins. TCRdb redid the calling of the 5' RACE reads with MiXCR, one entry per CDR3 protein. The sample lists about 890,000 distinct CDR3 sequences; 9% to 15% were seen once. These records were also assigned to another study, of yellow fever vaccine responses in identical twins.

What was sequenced was PBMCs. These receptors were taken from a woman aged 18-29 years in good health. Both conserved end residues are part of each CDR3. A D gene is named only where the DNA matches it firmly. The size of a clone is reported for some rows only, either as once, few or many, or as a class for expanded clones.

cdr3_nt cdr3_aa j_call clone_size d_call v_call
TGTGCCAGCAGCTTAGTACAGGGGGTAGGCAATGAGCAGTTCTTC CASSLVQGVGNEQFF TRBJ2-1 . TRBD1 TRBV11-2
TGTGCCACCAGCAGTTTGGGTAGGGGGCAAGAGACCCAGTACTTC CATSSLGRGQETQYF TRBJ2-5 . . TRBV15
TGCAGTGCTAGTGATCCCCTGGTCGGCAATGAGCAGTTCTTC CSASDPLVGNEQFF TRBJ2-1 . . TRBV20-1
TGTGCCAGCAGAAGCGGACTAGGCGCCTACAATGAGCAGTTCTTC CASRSGLGAYNEQFF TRBJ2-1 . TRBD2 TRBV2
TGTGCCAGCCAGCCCGGGGGGTCCTACAATGAGCAGTTCTTC CASQPGGSYNEQFF TRBJ2-1 few TRBD2 TRBV6-2/TRBV6-3
TGTGCCAGCAGCGTAGCTTCGACGGGGGGGCTTACAGATACGCAGTATTTT CASSVASTGGLTDTQYF TRBJ2-3 few TRBD2 TRBV9
TGTGCCACCTCACCGGACCAAAACACCGGGGAGCTGTTTTTT CATSPDQNTGELFF TRBJ2-2 . . TRBV28
TGCAGTGCTTACCTCCGCGCCAAAGAGACCCAGTACTTC CSAYLRAKETQYF TRBJ2-5 . . TRBV20-1
TGCAGTGCTCCGGGACAGGTTGGAAACACCATATATTTT CSAPGQVGNTIYF TRBJ1-3 many TRBD1 TRBV20-1
TGTGCCAGCAGGGGACTAGCGACAAATGAGCAGTTCTTC CASRGLATNEQFF TRBJ2-1 few TRBD2 TRBV28
TGTGCCAGCAGTTTAGTCACAGGGCTGTCCTACGAGCAGTACTTC CASSLVTGLSYEQYF TRBJ2-7 few . TRBV12-3/TRBV12-4
TGTGCCAGCAGGGGACAGGAGGTTAATGGCTACACCTTC CASRGQEVNGYTF TRBJ1-2 many TRBD1 TRBV25-1
TGTGCCAGCAGTTTATCGGACAGGGCTACCGGGGAGCTGTTTTTT CASSLSDRATGELFF TRBJ2-2 many TRBD1 TRBV12-3/TRBV12-4
TGTGCCAGCAGTGAACTCTTCTCTGCAGGACAGGGGGCTGAAGCTTTCTTT CASSELFSAGQGAEAFF TRBJ1-1 few TRBD1 TRBV6-1
TGTGCCAGCACCAGACTAGCGTACTACGAGCAGTACTTC CASTRLAYYEQYF TRBJ2-7 . TRBD2 TRBV6-2/TRBV6-3
TGTGCCAGCAGCTTCCATAGTGAGACCCCCGAGAGGTGGGAGACCCAGTACTTC CASSFHSETPERWETQYF TRBJ2-5 many . TRBV11-1
TGTGCCAGCAGTGGACAGGGTTTGCGGGAGACCCAGTACTTC CASSGQGLRETQYF TRBJ2-5 few TRBD1 TRBV12-3/TRBV12-4
TGCAGTGCTAGAGGCGCAGCGGGGAGCACAGATACGCAGTATTTT CSARGAAGSTDTQYF TRBJ2-3 . TRBD2 TRBV20-1
TGCAGTGCCCTACCTACACGGAGGGTACGAAACACTGAAGCTTTCTTT CSALPTRRVRNTEAFF TRBJ1-1 few . TRBV20-1
TGTGCCAGCAGTTTTGGATTTCAAGCGGGAGGTGATACGCAGTATTTT CASSFGFQAGGDTQYF TRBJ2-3 . TRBD2 TRBV12-3/TRBV12-4
TGTGCCAGCAGCCCCGGTCGAGGGAGCTCCTACAATGAGCAGTTCTTC CASSPGRGSSYNEQFF TRBJ2-1 once . TRBV5-6
TGTGCCAGCAGCCTGACCCGGACCTCAGCCGGCTACACCTTC CASSLTRTSAGYTF TRBJ1-2 few . TRBV7-2
TGCAGTGCTCAAGACTGGACCGGGGAGCTGTTTTTT CSAQDWTGELFF TRBJ2-2 few . TRBV20-1
TGCAGCGCCACGGCGGGTAACTATGGCTACACCTTC CSATAGNYGYTF TRBJ1-2 . . TRBV29-1
TGTGCCACTGCAAATCAAGAGACCCAGTACTTC CATANQETQYF TRBJ2-5 many . TRBV24-1
TGTGCCAGCAGTCCCGGGACAGTGGATCAGCCCCAGCATTTT CASSPGTVDQPQHF TRBJ1-5 few TRBD1 TRBV28
TGTGCCAGCAGCCACCTTGGGCTTGGAGATACGCAGTATTTT CASSHLGLGDTQYF TRBJ2-3 few . TRBV11-2
TGCGCCAGCAGCTCGACTAGCGGGCTTGGCACAGATACGCAGTATTTT CASSSTSGLGTDTQYF TRBJ2-3 . TRBD2 TRBV5-1
TGTGCCAGCAGCCAAGTTGGGACAGCGGCGAACACTGAAGCTTTCTTT CASSQVGTAANTEAFF TRBJ1-1 few TRBD1 TRBV14
TGCAGTGCCGGGTCGGGATCAAACACCGGGGAGCTGTTTTTT CSAGSGSNTGELFF TRBJ2-2 few . TRBV20-1
TGCAGCGTTGAATTGCGAGAGACCCAGTACTTC CSVELRETQYF TRBJ2-5 many . TRBV29-1
TGCAGTGCTCCGACTAGCGGGGAAAACATTCAGTACTTC CSAPTSGENIQYF TRBJ2-4 . TRBD2 TRBV20-1
TGCAGTGCTAGTCAGGGGGGTTCACCCCTCCACTTT CSASQGGSPLHF TRBJ1-6 few TRBD1 TRBV20-1
TGCGCCAGCACGGACCGGGGGACGGCTTACACCGGGGAGCTGTTTTTT CASTDRGTAYTGELFF TRBJ2-2 . . TRBV4-1
TGTGCCAGCAGCCAAGAGGGACAGCCCTATAATTCACCCCTCCACTTT CASSQEGQPYNSPLHF TRBJ1-6 . TRBD1 TRBV14
TGTGCCATCAGTGAGTCCCCCCCGGGTAGGAACACTGAAGCTTTCTTT CAISESPPGRNTEAFF TRBJ1-1 few . TRBV10-3
TGTGCCACCAAGACAGGGTTGGACACCGGGGAGCTGTTTTTT CATKTGLDTGELFF TRBJ2-2 . TRBD1 TRBV15
TGCAGCGTTGTTGTGGCGGGAGGTAACTACAATGAGCAGTTCTTC CSVVVAGGNYNEQFF TRBJ2-1 . TRBD2 TRBV29-1
TGTGCCAGCAGCTTAGGAGGTGGCAGGGGGCATGGCTACACCTTC CASSLGGGRGHGYTF TRBJ1-2 . TRBD1 TRBV7-9
TGCGCCAGCTCCCACTGGGGAAATTCACCCCTCCACTTT CASSHWGNSPLHF TRBJ1-6 few . TRBV10-2
TGCAGTGCTAGCGGGAGGGCGAACACCGGGGAGCTGTTTTTT CSASGRANTGELFF TRBJ2-2 . TRBD2 TRBV20-1
TGCGCCAGCAGTGTAGAAGGGGATGGGTACAATGAGCAGTTCTTC CASSVEGDGYNEQFF TRBJ2-1 . . TRBV10-1
TGCGCCAGCAGCTCGACTAGCGGGAGTACGAATACGCAGTATTTT CASSSTSGSTNTQYF TRBJ2-3 . TRBD2 TRBV5-1
TGTGCCAGCCACCTCAGCGGTCGTAGCACAGATACGCAGTATTTT CASHLSGRSTDTQYF TRBJ2-3 . . TRBV12-3/TRBV12-4
TGCAGCGTGGTACTAGTAGCCAAAAACATTCAGTACTTC CSVVLVAKNIQYF TRBJ2-4 . . TRBV29-1
TGTGCCAGCAGTTACTCACGTAATTTTAGGGACTCCTGGAACACCGGGGAGCTGTTTTTT CASSYSRNFRDSWNTGELFF TRBJ2-2 . . TRBV6-2/TRBV6-3
TGCAGCGTGCACCTAGGGTCCGGGGAGCTGTTTTTT CSVHLGSGELFF TRBJ2-2 few . TRBV29-1
TGTGCCAGCAGCTACTCCGGGACAGGGGTCAGGGATGAGCAGTTCTTC CASSYSGTGVRDEQFF TRBJ2-1 few TRBD1 TRBV7-2
TGTGCCAGCAGCTTAGTTACAGGGCCCACCGGGGAGCTGTTTTTT CASSLVTGPTGELFF TRBJ2-2 . . TRBV7-8
TGTGCCAGCAGACCTAGGACTAGCGGGAGTCGCAATGAGCAGTTCTTC CASRPRTSGSRNEQFF TRBJ2-1 few TRBD2 TRBV5-6
TGTGCCAGCAGCGCCTCTCCCCTCCCGAGCGGTCCAGAGACCCAGTACTTC CASSASPLPSGPETQYF TRBJ2-5 . . TRBV9
TGTGCCAGCAGTTTAAGGAATCGGGACGAGCAGTACTTC CASSLRNRDEQYF TRBJ2-7 . . TRBV12-3/TRBV12-4